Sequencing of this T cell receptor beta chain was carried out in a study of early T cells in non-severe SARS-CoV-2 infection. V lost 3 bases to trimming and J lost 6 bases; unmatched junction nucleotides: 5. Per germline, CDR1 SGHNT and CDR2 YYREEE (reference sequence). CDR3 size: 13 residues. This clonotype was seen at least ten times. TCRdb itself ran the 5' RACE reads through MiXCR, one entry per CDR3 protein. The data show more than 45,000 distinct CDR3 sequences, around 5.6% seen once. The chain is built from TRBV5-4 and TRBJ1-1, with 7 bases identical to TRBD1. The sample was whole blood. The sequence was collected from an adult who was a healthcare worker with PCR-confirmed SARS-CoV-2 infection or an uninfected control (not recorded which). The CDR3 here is CASSSDRKAEAFF. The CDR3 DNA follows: TGTGCCAGCAGCTCGGACAGGAAGGCTGAAGCTTTCTTT.